This entry describes one T cell receptor (beta chain). This sample was taken from a study of blood T cell repertoires in COVID-19. Study context: Sites across the United States, Italy and Spain contributed samples from acute and convalescent COVID-19. The analysed material was cDNA or gDNA that came from T cells, B-cell-depleted T cells, or PBMCs.

Method: immunoSEQ multiplex PCR; TCRdb's copy keeps in-frame clones and lacks some. This table has around 450,000 clones, around 89% appearing once. This clonotype originated in a woman under 40 with acute or convalescent COVID-19. Sequenced: peripheral blood.

CDR3 region: CASSQAGGNYGYTF. In nucleotides, the CDR3 is TGTGCCAGCAGCCAAGCCGGGGGTAACTATGGCTACACCTTC. The chain carries TRBV14 and TRBJ1-2; D possibly corresponds to TRBD1 (5 bases). The germline V gene has CDR1 SGHDN and CDR2 FVKESK. The CDR3 is 14 residues long. V was pared by 1 base and J by 1 base, with 7 bases between.